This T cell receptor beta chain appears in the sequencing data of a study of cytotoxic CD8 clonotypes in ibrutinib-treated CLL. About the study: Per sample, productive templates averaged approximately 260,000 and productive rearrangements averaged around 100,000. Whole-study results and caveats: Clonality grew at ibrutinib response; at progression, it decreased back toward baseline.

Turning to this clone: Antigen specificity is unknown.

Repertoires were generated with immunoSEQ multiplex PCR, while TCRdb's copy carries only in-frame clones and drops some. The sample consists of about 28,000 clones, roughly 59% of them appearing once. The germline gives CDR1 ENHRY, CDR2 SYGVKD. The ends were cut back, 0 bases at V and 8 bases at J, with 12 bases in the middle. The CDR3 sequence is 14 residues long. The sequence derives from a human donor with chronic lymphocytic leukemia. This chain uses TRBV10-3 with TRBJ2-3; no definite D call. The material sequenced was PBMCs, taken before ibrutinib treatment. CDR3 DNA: TGTGCCATCAGTGAGTCGGGGAAAAGGGCTACGCAGTATTTT. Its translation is CAISESGKRATQYF.